Described below is a single TCR beta chain sequence and its context. The antigen remains undetermined. This record belongs to a study of molecular identifiers for immune sequencing clone quantification. TCRdb used MiXCR to reprocess the PCR reads, holding one entry per CDR3 protein. The sample has tens of thousands of distinct CDR3 sequences, 15% to 20% seen once. Study results and caveats: Researchers reportedly could pick up spiked Jurkat TCR RNA from one cell mixed into approximately 910,000 naive cells.

The sequenced material came from naive CD8+ T cells from blood, with Jurkat cell RNA spiked in. The subset is: FACS-sorted CD8+CD4-CCR7+CD45RA+ naive T cells. This sequence was found in a human donor in good health. Some libraries in this study had Jurkat cell RNA spiked in.

CDR3 protein: CASSWTGTGVLSEQYF. CDR3 coding DNA: TGTGCCAGCAGTTGGACCGGGACAGGGGTTCTATCCGAGCAGTACTTC. J is TRBJ2-7 and V is TRBV7-9; TRBD1 aligns across 10 bases. The CDR3 has 16 amino acids. Germline V gene data show CDR1 as SEHNR and CDR2 as FQNEAQ (reference sequence). V trimming: 6 bases; J trimming: 6 bases; junction bases outside the gene matches: 14.